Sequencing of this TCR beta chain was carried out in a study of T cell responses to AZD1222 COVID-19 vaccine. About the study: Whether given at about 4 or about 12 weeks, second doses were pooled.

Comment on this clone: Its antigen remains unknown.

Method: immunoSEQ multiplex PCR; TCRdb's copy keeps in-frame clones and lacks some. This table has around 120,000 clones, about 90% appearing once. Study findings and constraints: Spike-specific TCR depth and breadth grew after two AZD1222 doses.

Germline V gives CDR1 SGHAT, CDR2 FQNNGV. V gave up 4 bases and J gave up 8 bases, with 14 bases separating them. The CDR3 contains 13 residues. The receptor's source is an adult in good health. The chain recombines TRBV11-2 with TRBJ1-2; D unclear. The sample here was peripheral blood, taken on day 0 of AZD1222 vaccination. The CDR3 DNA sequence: TGTGCCAGCAGCTCCCTTTGGCGGGCGGGCTACACCTTC. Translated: CASSSLWRAGYTF.